This entry features one T cell receptor beta chain sequence. This clone's antigen is unknown. It has no much larger one-base neighbor in the sample; base qualities were not kept. The sample comes from a study of blood T cell repertoires in COVID-19 (dated by TCRdb to the early 2020s). Broadly, across the study: Samples from collaborators originated in the United States, Italy and Spain and spanned both the acute and convalescent phases of COVID-19. The prospective study material was composed of cDNA or gDNA derived from T cells, B-cell-depleted T cells, or PBMCs. Where HLA class I and class II types were available, the types were taken from metadata supplied by the sample provider, not from assay-based typing. The dataset comprised deeply sampled blood TCRbeta repertoires from subjects exposed to, actively infected with, or recovered from COVID-19. The samples were drawn from two sources: the first 160 participants of the ongoing ImmuneRACE study, and over 1,000 subjects contributed by 6 global collaborators. The repertoires were made available in a free public database intended to serve as a resource for research on the immune response to SARS-CoV-2. A de-identified subject ID, COVID-19 status, age in years and sex were almost always included in the sample metadata. Findings and caveats that apply to the study as a whole: The quantity of clinical and demographic metadata differed by source and by participant and was supplied without curation.

TCRbeta CDR3 regions were amplified from genomic DNA using the immunoSEQ Assay, a bias-controlled multiplex PCR. Turning to the authors' computational methods: Within the assay, amplification of reference gene primers was used to estimate how many nucleated cells each sample contained. To quantify the absolute abundance of each unique TCRbeta CDR3 rearrangement, sequence reads were collapsed and filtered. For each sample, productive Simpson clonality was calculated by taking the square root of Simpson's diversity index across productive rearrangements. Sourced from immuneACCESS, this table was stored by TCRdb with only in-frame sequences that have V and J called. A share of the clones is absent; for the studies checked, an unresolved V gene accounts for under half, and the remainder has no known explanation. V, J and clone size are taken as reported in that table, and D and trimming were inferred from the DNA itself. The sample table contains roughly 250,000 clones; only one count was recorded for about 90% of them. Around 3% of the sample is taken by the ten largest.

Participants in the prospective study were aged about 18 to 100 years, lived in about two dozen United States geographic areas, and enrolled through a virtual design. In the prospective study, cohorts were assigned on the basis of participant-reported clinical history obtained from a screening survey and a study questionnaire. In the prospective study, mobile phlebotomists collected whole blood, serum and a nasopharyngeal or oropharyngeal swab from each participant. Over a roughly 2-month period, participants in the prospective study had the option of providing additional blood draws and questionnaires. Blood samples from the prospective study were shipped frozen or at room temperature prior to DNA extraction. CDR1 SNHLY and CDR2 FYNNEI were looked up in the germline V gene. Spanning cysteine to phenylalanine, the CDR3 consists of 14 amino acids. Only the CDR3 portion is preserved as DNA: 42 bases, with reading frame beginning at the first base. V is pared back by 4 bases and J by 7 bases, with 13 bases lying between the germline termini.

The chain employs TRBV2 and TRBJ1-4, and possibly TRBD1, on 5 matching bases. The origin of this receptor is a woman aged 40 to 50 with acute COVID-19. What was sequenced was PBMCs or T cells enriched from blood (not recorded which). The DNA reads TGTGCCAGCAGTGTTTACAGGAAGGTTGAAAAACTGTTTTTT. Protein translation: CASSVYRKVEKLFF.